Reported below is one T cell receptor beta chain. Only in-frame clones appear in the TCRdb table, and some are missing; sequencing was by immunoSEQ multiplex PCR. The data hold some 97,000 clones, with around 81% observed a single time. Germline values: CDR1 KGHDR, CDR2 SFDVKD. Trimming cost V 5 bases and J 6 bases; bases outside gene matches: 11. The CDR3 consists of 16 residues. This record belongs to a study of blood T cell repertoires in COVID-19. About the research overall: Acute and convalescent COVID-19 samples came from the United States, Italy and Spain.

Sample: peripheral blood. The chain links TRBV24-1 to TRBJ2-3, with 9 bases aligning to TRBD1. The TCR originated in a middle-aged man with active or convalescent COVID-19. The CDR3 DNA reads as TGTGCCACCAGTGGTAATACAGGGGGCGCCCCGGATACGCAGTATTTT. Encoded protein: CATSGNTGGAPDTQYF.